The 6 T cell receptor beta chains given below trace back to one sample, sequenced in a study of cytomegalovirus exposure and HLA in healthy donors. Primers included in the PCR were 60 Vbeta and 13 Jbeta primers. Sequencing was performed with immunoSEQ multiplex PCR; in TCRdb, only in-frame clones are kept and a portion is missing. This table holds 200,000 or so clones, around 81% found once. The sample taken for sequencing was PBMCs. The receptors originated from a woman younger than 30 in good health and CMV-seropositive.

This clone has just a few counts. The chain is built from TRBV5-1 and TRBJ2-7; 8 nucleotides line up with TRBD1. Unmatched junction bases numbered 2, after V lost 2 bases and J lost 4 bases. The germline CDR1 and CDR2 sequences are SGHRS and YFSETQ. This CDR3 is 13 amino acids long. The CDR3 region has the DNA TGCGCCAGCAGCTTAACAGGGGGGTACGAGCAGTACTTC. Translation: CASSLTGGYEQYF.

The CDR3 DNA reads TGCGCCAGCAGCCAAGATCCGGCAGACTACTATGGCTACACCTTC. This codes for CASSQDPADYYGYTF. This sequence joins TRBV4-3 and TRBJ1-2; the D is unclear. The CDR3 runs 15 residues. The ends were cut back, 0 bases at V and 3 bases at J, with 11 bases in the middle. CDR1 is LGHNA and CDR2 is YSLEER in the germline V gene.

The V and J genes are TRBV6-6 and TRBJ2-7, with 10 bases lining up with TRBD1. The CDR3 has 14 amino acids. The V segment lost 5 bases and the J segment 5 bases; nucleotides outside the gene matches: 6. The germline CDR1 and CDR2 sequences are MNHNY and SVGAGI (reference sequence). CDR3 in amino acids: CASSRTGGIDEQYF. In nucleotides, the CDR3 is TGTGCCAGCAGTCGGACAGGGGGAATTGACGAGCAGTACTTC.

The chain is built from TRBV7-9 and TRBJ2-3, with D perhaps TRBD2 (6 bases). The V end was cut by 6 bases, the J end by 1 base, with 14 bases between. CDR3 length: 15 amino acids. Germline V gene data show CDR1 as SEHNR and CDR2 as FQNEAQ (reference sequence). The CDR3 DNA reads TGTGCCAGCAGGGCACGCGGGATTGGCACAGATACGCAGTATTTT. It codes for CASRARGIGTDTQYF.

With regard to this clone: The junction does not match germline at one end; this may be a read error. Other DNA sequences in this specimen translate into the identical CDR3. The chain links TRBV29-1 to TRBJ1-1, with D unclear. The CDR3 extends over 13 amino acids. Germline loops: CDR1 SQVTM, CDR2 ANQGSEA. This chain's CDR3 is CSAHTDMNTEAFF. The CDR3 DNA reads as TGCAGCGCCCACACAGACATGAACACTGAAGCTTTCTTC.

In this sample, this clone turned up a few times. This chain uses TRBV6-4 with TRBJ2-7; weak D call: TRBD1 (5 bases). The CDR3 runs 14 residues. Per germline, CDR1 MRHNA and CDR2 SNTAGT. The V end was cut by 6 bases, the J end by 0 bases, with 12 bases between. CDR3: CASRLTASSYEQYF. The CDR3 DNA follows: TGTGCCAGCAGACTGACAGCGAGCTCCTACGAGCAGTACTTC.